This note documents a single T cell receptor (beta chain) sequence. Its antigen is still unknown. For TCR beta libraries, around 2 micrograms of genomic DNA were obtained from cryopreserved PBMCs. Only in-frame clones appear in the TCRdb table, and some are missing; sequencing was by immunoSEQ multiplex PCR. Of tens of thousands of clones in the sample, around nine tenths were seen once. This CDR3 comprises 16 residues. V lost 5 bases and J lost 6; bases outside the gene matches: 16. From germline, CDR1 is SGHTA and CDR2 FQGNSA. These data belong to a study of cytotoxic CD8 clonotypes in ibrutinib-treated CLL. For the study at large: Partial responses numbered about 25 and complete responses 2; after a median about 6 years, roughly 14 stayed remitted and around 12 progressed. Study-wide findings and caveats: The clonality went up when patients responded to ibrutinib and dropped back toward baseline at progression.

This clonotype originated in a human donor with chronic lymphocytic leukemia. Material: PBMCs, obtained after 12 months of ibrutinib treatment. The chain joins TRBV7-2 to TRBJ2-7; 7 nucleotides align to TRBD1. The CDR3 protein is CASSRLGQSFQGEQYF. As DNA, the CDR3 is TGTGCCAGCAGCCGATTGGGACAGAGTTTTCAGGGCGAGCAGTACTTC.